These T cell receptor beta chains were read from a single sample in a study of T cell repertoires in cytomegalovirus infection. Via MiXCR, TCRdb re-called the reads, giving one row per CDR3 protein. Of 250,000 to 300,000 distinct CDR3 sequences listed, approximately 9.2% are singletons. Material: PBMCs. These receptors were collected from a human donor in good health (CMV status not recorded). Some clones in this sample may be carry-over from other donors' samples. The CDR3 runs from the conserved cysteine through the conserved F or W. D genes are given only for firm matches. Size is omitted from some rows. Given values are once, few, many or a class for expanded clones.

abundance | j_gene | d_gene | v_gene | CDR3nt | CDR3aa
many | TRBJ1-5 | - | TRBV20-1 | TGCAGTGCTAGAGATTGGGGGAGCCGGAATCAGCCCCAGCATTTT | CSARDWGSRNQPQHF
many | TRBJ1-3 | - | TRBV12-3/TRBV12-4 | TGTGCCAGCAGTTTAAGGTCCGGTGGAAACACCATATATTTT | CASSLRSGGNTIYF
few | TRBJ1-2 | - | TRBV18 | TGTGCCAGCTCACCACGTAGGGAATCGAGCCGGTACACCTTC | CASSPRRESSRYTF
many | TRBJ2-1 | - | TRBV6-2/TRBV6-3 | TGTGCCAGCAGTTACTCGGTTCAGGGCAATGAGCAGTTCTTC | CASSYSVQGNEQFF
few | TRBJ1-1 | - | TRBV4-1 | TGCGCCAGCAGCCAAGATAAAGGCGGGAACACTGAAGCTTTCTTT | CASSQDKGGNTEAFF
many | TRBJ2-7 | TRBD2 | TRBV5-1 | TGCGCCAGCAGGATTACTAGCGGGGGGACCTACGAGCAGTACTTC | CASRITSGGTYEQYF
few | TRBJ1-2 | - | TRBV15 | TGTGCCACCAGCAGAGTTGGGGGAATTTATGGCTACACCTTC | CATSRVGGIYGYTF
many | TRBJ2-1 | TRBD2 | TRBV7-2 | TGTGCCAGCAGCTTAGAAGGCGGGGGGATCAATGAGCAGTTCTTC | CASSLEGGGINEQFF
many | TRBJ2-2 | - | TRBV12-3/TRBV12-4 | TGTGCCAGCAGTCGTGGGACGGCCACCGGGGAGCTGTTTTTT | CASSRGTATGELFF
- | TRBJ1-1 | - | TRBV7-2 | TGTGCCAGCAGCTTTGCGCGGTCTGAAGCTTTCTTT | CASSFARSEAFF
many | TRBJ2-3 | - | TRBV7-2 | TGTGCCAGCAGCTTAAGTTCGAGGACAGATACGCAGTATTTT | CASSLSSRTDTQYF
many | TRBJ1-1 | - | TRBV27 | TGTGCCAGCAGTTTATTGATGGGGACTGAAGCTTTCTTT | CASSLLMGTEAFF
many | TRBJ2-7 | - | TRBV28 | TGTGCCAGCAGGAAAGACAGGACGACGGTTTACGAGCAGTACTTC | CASRKDRTTVYEQYF
- | TRBJ1-1 | - | TRBV7-9 | TGTGCCATCAAAGGGGGGATGGAGGACACTGAAGCTTTCTTT | CAIKGGMEDTEAFF
- | TRBJ1-2 | TRBD1 | TRBV7-2 | TGTGCCAGCACCCGCAGGGGGAGATCTAACTATGGCTACACCTTC | CASTRRGRSNYGYTF
many | TRBJ1-4 | - | TRBV7-2 | TGTGCCAGCAGCACCAACCAGGGGAAGACAACTAATGAAAAACTGTTTTTT | CASSTNQGKTTNEKLFF
few | TRBJ2-3 | TRBD2 | TRBV7-2 | TGTGCCAGCAGCTTAGCCGGCGGGGGGGCTGGCACAGATACGCAGTATTTT | CASSLAGGGAGTDTQYF
- | TRBJ1-5 | - | TRBV6-2/TRBV6-3 | TGTGCCAGCAGTACCTGGGGCGGCCATCAGCCCCAGCATTTT | CASSTWGGHQPQHF
few | TRBJ1-1 | - | TRBV7-8 | TGTGCCAGCAAGTGGGGGAGTCATATGAACACTGAAGCTTTCTTT | CASKWGSHMNTEAFF
- | TRBJ2-7 | - | TRBV10-2 | TGCGCCAGCAGTGCGCCGACACGCTACGAGCAGTACTTC | CASSAPTRYEQYF
many | TRBJ2-1 | TRBD2 | TRBV3-1 | TGTGCCAGCAGCCAAGTTCCTAGCGGGACCTACAATGAGCAGTTCTTC | CASSQVPSGTYNEQFF
many | TRBJ2-3 | TRBD2 | TRBV6-2/TRBV6-3 | TGTGCCCACCGTCCGGGGGGTCGCTTTGATACGCAGTATTTT | CAHRPGGRFDTQYF
many | TRBJ2-5 | TRBD1 | TRBV19 | TGTGCCAGTAGTATACCTGGACAGGGAGGGACCCAGTACTTC | CASSIPGQGGTQYF
few | TRBJ2-3 | - | TRBV7-2 | TGTGCCAGCAGCTCGAGGGACTCGCAGTATTTT | CASSSRDSQYF
many | TRBJ1-6 | TRBD1 | TRBV25-1 | TGTGCCAGCAGTGAATTTACAGGGGGATCACCCCTCCACTTT | CASSEFTGGSPLHF
many | TRBJ1-5 | TRBD1 | TRBV12-3/TRBV12-4 | TGTGCCAGCAGTACAAGGGAGGGGGCCCCCCAGCATTTT | CASSTREGAPQHF
many | TRBJ2-1 | - | TRBV19 | TGTGCCTCAAACGGGGGCCTAATCTTCCCAAACAATGAGCAGTTCTTC | CASNGGLIFPNNEQFF
- | TRBJ1-1 | - | TRBV27 | TGTGCCAGCAGTTTTGGAGGGAGTCCCACTGAAGCTTTCTTT | CASSFGGSPTEAFF
- | TRBJ2-3 | - | TRBV5-6 | TGTGCCAGCAGCTTGGACGGAGGCATAGATACGCAGTATTTT | CASSLDGGIDTQYF
many | TRBJ1-2 | - | TRBV7-2 | TGTGCCAGCAGCTCCGGGGCGGGGTCCCGTAACTATGGCTACACCTTC | CASSSGAGSRNYGYTF
- | TRBJ1-2 | - | TRBV29-1 | TGCAGCGTCTCCCTAGGGACGGGCTATGGCTACACCTTC | CSVSLGTGYGYTF
many | TRBJ1-1 | - | TRBV7-2 | TGTGCCAGCAGCTTTTACACGAACACTGAAGCTTTCTTT | CASSFYTNTEAFF
many | TRBJ2-3 | - | TRBV7-3 | TGTGCCAGCAGCCTGCCAGGGGCAGATACGCAGTATTTT | CASSLPGADTQYF
- | TRBJ2-5 | TRBD2 | TRBV29-1 | TGCAGCGTTGAAGATCTAAGCGGGAGGGAGACCCAGTACTTC | CSVEDLSGRETQYF
- | TRBJ2-1 | - | TRBV7-3 | TGTGCCAGCAGCTTAATGCGGCACAATGAGCAGTTCTTC | CASSLMRHNEQFF
- | TRBJ1-2 | - | TRBV7-9 | TGTGCCAGCAGCGCGGACAGCAGCTTTGGCTACACCTTC | CASSADSSFGYTF
few | TRBJ1-4 | TRBD1 | TRBV12-3/TRBV12-4 | TGTGCCAGCAGCCCCGAAACAGGGGGTCGGGAAAAACTGTTTTTT | CASSPETGGREKLFF